This TCR beta chain was observed in a study of cytomegalovirus exposure and HLA in healthy donors. Study information: Early on, a data release was issued that held some 91 million unique TCRs from HLA-typed donors. Broader study findings: Reports showed the classifier diagnosing cytomegalovirus status with high specificity and sensitivity. When a later analysis was performed, an Asian-associated ancestry cluster reportedly had fewer N-insertions than the 666-donor mean. Earlier analysis looked at TCR beta V segments, and most were productive about 87% or about 30% of the time.

PCR primers comprised 60 Vbeta and 13 Jbeta primers. Produced via immunoSEQ multiplex PCR; TCRdb's table is partial and in-frame only. The sample has 160,000 or so clones; about four fifths are singletons. The CDR3 is 16 residues long. Trimming left V 5 bases short and J 3 bases short, with 20 bases between. Per germline, CDR1 SGHNT and CDR2 YYREEE (reference sequence). This clone was counted once. Its antigen remains unidentified. The genes are TRBV5-4 and TRBJ1-1; D remains unclear. Source material: PBMCs. This TCR was recovered from a man aged 30-40 years in good health and CMV-seronegative. For the CDR3, the DNA is TGTGCCAGCAGGGATACACCGGACTCCCCGGACACTGAAGCTTTCTTT. Translated: CASRDTPDSPDTEAFF.